This T cell receptor (beta chain) came from a study of a mutant IDH1 vaccine in newly diagnosed glioma. Germline V gene data show CDR1 as SGHDN and CDR2 as FVKESK. After removal of 4 bases from V and 1 base from J, the junction contained 11 bases not matched to a gene. The CDR3 contains 17 residues. The time point denotes: week 23, last vaccination. With topical imiquimod, each dose of the vaccine consisted of 300 ug of mutant IDH1 20-mer peptide. Assay: immunoSEQ multiplex PCR; the TCRdb copy retains only in-frame clones and omits some. The data show approximately 81,000 clones, 85% seen once. Worth noting for this clone: Its antigen is unidentified.

The chain combines TRBV14 with TRBJ1-2, with TRBD1 matching 8 bases. This TCR came from a man in his thirties or forties with glioma. Some clones in this sample may be carry-over from other donors' samples. The sample consisted of PBMCs, taken from a glioma patient whose treatment included an IDH1 peptide vaccine. The CDR3 reads CASSPLGQGVGNYGYTF. The CDR3 DNA sequence: TGTGCCAGCAGCCCGCTTGGACAGGGCGTTGGTAACTATGGCTACACCTTC. Full variable domain (remainder filled in from reference TRBV14 and TRBJ1-2): EAGVTQFPSHSVIEKGQTVTLRCDPISGHDNLYWYRRVMGKEIKFLLHFVKESKQDESGMPNNRFLAERTGGTYSTLKVQPAELEDSGVYFCASSPLGQGVGNYGYTFGSGTRLTVV.